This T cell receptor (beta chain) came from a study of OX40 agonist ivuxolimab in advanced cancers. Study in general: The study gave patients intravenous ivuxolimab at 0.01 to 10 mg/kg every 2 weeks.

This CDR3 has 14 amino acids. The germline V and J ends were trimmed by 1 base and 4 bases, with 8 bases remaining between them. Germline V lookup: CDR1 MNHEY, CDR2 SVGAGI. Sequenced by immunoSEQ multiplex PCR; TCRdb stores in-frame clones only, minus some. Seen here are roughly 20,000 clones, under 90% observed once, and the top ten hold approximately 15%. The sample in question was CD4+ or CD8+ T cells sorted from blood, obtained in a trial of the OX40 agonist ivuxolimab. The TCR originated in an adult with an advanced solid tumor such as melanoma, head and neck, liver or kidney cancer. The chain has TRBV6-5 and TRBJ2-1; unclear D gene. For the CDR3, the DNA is TGTGCCAGCAGTTACTGGCCAACATACAATGAGCAGTTCTTC. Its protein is CASSYWPTYNEQFF.